This TCR beta chain is drawn from a study of T cell repertoires in cytomegalovirus infection. Study in general: A matching HLA type, together with CMV infection, was signaled by public TCR beta signatures. Study-level findings and limits: Within the response measured ex vivo, HLA-C-restricted CMV-specific TCR beta clonotypes were dominant. Carriage of CMV together with the relevant HLA was identifiable through cumulative public TCR beta family frequency.

In germline, CDR1 is SGHTA, CDR2 FQGNSA. With 6 bases removed from V and 10 bases from J, the gap between germline ends came to 18 bases. The CDR3 covers 14 residues. In TCRdb, the reads were re-called with MiXCR into one record per CDR3 protein. The table records 200,000 to 300,000 distinct CDR3 sequences, around 12% of them present only once. The table lists this clonotype with many counts. The antigen is not known. The chain is built from TRBV7-2 and TRBJ1-4; no definite D call. This TCR was sampled from a human donor in good health (CMV status not recorded). Some clones in this sample may be carry-over from other donors' samples. Input material: PBMCs. CDR3 coding DNA: TGTGCCAGCAGTCTCCCACAAGGTGGAGGAAAACTGTTTTTT. Amino acids: CASSLPQGGGKLFF.